This T cell receptor beta chain was identified in a study of cytomegalovirus exposure and HLA in healthy donors. The study, taken as a whole, reports: In a later analysis, a genetic analysis reported fewer productive-TCR N-insertions in an Asian-associated ancestry cluster than the cohort average.

Notes on this clone: Antigen: not known. Other nucleotide sequences in the sample specify the same CDR3.

The study ran its PCR with 60 Vbeta and 13 Jbeta primers. Clones were read by immunoSEQ multiplex PCR, and TCRdb kept only the in-frame ones, dropping some. The sample lists 130,000 or so clones; about 80% were seen once. The germline V gene has CDR1 SGHRS and CDR2 YFSETQ. CDR3 size: 13 residues. The V gene end was trimmed by 5 bases and the J gene end by 8 bases; junction bases not matched to a gene: 8. The sequence was collected from a woman in her thirties or forties in good health and CMV-seronegative. The genes are TRBV5-1 and TRBJ1-2; 8 positions match TRBD1. Sequencing input: PBMCs. For the CDR3, the DNA is TGCGCCAGCAGTTCCGGACAGGGTGGAGGCTACACCTTC. Amino acid sequence: CASSSGQGGGYTF.